This TCR beta chain was recorded in a study of T-cell reconstitution after alpha-beta-depleted transplantation in children (dated by TCRdb to between 2015 and 2016). The study in broad terms: Using TCR repertoire profiling, the study followed T-cell immune reconstitution in a quantitative way in children after TCRalphabeta/CD19-depleted allogeneic hematopoietic cell transplantation.

The treatment or condition tag for this specimen amounts to: allogeneic hematopoietic cell transplantation with graft depleted of TCRalphabeta T cells and CD19 B cells. TCRalphabeta/CD19-depleted allogeneic hematopoietic cell grafts were given to the transplant recipients, all of whom were children. Library preparation used PCR. The instrument was an Illumina HiSeq 2500. Molecular barcoding was employed in the preparation of TCR libraries, with unique molecular identifiers being used to normalize TCRbeta repertoire quantification. TCRdb's own reprocessing of the public reads used fastp at Q25 and MiXCR and kept productive beta chains. Merged by CDR3 protein, the rows form single entries marked with the most common genes and DNA. Within this sample are 400,000 to 550,000 distinct CDR3 sequences, with about 10% of them counted one time only. Around 2% of the sample rests with the top ten. On the study overall, not on this receptor specifically: In some patients, the high TCRbeta diversity seen at day 60 was put down to recipient T cells and intrathymic progenitors that had survived conditioning. Apparently early alphabetaT-cell count recovery about two months after transplant reportedly relied on only several hundred rapidly expanded clones derived from non-depleted graft cells. The frequencies of hyperexpanded clones fell over the following months, and after one year, T-cell counts and TCRbeta diversity were mostly attributed to newly produced T cells.

Including cysteine and phenylalanine, the CDR3 has 14 amino acids. Just CDR3 DNA is preserved here, 42 bases in frame from base 1. CDR1 DFQATT and CDR2 SNEGSKA are derived from the germline V gene (reference sequence). The germline V and J ends show losses of 3 bases and 3 bases respectively, and no gene match explains 3 bases of the junction. In the case of this clonotype: Its antigen is unknown. No much larger clone exists at a distance of one base, and base qualities are not known.

This chain is built from TRBV20-1 and TRBJ2-2, with 8 bases aligning to TRBD2. The receptor was isolated from a child aged 2 to 10 with inherited bone marrow failure, due to receive a stem cell transplant. The specimen was PBMCs, collected before TCRalphabeta/CD19-depleted stem cell transplant. In nucleotide form, the sequence is TGCAGTGCTAGCTTAGCGGGACACACCGGGGAGCTGTTTTTT. It specifies CSASLAGHTGELFF.